The entry below gives a single T cell receptor beta chain sequence along with its context. The data stem from a study of blood T cell repertoires in COVID-19. Study details: The samples span acute and convalescent COVID-19 from the United States, Italy and Spain. Sample material is recorded as cDNA or gDNA derived from T cells, B-cell-depleted T cells, or PBMCs.

The CDR3 covers 14 residues. Germline CDR1 MNHEY, CDR2 SVGAGI. V lost 2 bases and J lost 2, with 9 bases in between. In the original workflow: Amplification of reference gene primers was used by the study to estimate nucleated cell counts. Clones were sequenced by immunoSEQ multiplex PCR, and TCRdb holds only the in-frame ones, with some missing. That table furnishes V, J and clone size, whereas the DNA furnished D and trimming. Of tens of thousands of clones in the sample, roughly 78% were seen once. The source material was peripheral blood. This clonotype was sampled from a man between 65 and 80 years old with acute or convalescent COVID-19. The rearrangement uses TRBV6-5 and TRBJ2-5; perhaps TRBD1 as D (6 bases). CDR3 loop: CASSYPGQQETQYF. The CDR3 DNA is TGTGCCAGCAGTTACCCCGGACAGCAAGAGACCCAGTACTTC.